This TCR beta chain was sequenced in a study of blood T cell repertoires in COVID-19. Study in general: In each case, the material was cDNA or gDNA derived from T cells, B-cell-depleted T cells, or PBMCs.

Trimming at V came to 2 bases and at J to 1 base, leaving 5 bases not matched to a gene. Germline V lookup: CDR1 MGHRA, CDR2 YSYEKL. The CDR3 runs to 16 residues. Original data processing: Nucleated cell number was recorded as an estimate derived from reference gene primer amplification. TCRdb's copy holds only in-frame clones and misses some; the assay was immunoSEQ multiplex PCR. V, J and clone size derive from that table, while D and trimming were established from the DNA sequence. The data show around 250,000 clones, with about 89% seen just once and approximately 9.7% held by the top ten. The material sequenced was peripheral blood. J is TRBJ1-2 and V is TRBV4-1, with 9 positions matching TRBD1. The clonotype was recovered from a man between 35 and 55 years old with active or convalescent COVID-19. The CDR3 spells CASSQPTGGLNYGYTF. CDR3 DNA: TGCGCCAGCAGCCAACCTACAGGGGGCCTTAACTATGGCTACACCTTC.